Listed here are 21 T cell receptor beta chains from one sample, sequenced in a study of T-cell reconstitution after alpha-beta-depleted transplantation in children (TCRdb year 2016). The method was PCR. The reads were generated on an Illumina HiSeq 2500. Molecular barcoding was employed in the preparation of TCR libraries, with unique molecular identifiers being used to normalize TCRbeta repertoire quantification. TCRdb reran the public reads through fastp at Q25 and MiXCR, keeping productive beta chains. CDR3 protein duplicates are merged, each entry listing the most common genes and DNA. The table for this sample lists 440,000 or so distinct CDR3 sequences; about 11% of them were counted only once. The ten largest clones capture 5% to 6.5% of the sample. The sequencing here drew on PBMCs from the stem cell graft donor, taken from the stem cell graft. The receptors originated from a human donor who donated a stem cell graft to a child with acute myeloid leukemia.

This clonotype was seen more than once but under ten times. CDR3 nucleotides: TGTGCCAGCAGTTTAAGGGCAGGGGCAAATTCACCCCTCCACTTT. This gives the protein CASSLRAGANSPLHF. The chain couples TRBV12-3 or TRBV12-4 to TRBJ1-6, with D perhaps matching TRBD1 (6 bases). The V and J ends lost 2 bases and 7 bases respectively, with 12 bases between them. The CDR3 extends over 15 amino acids.

This clonotype has at least ten counts. V is TRBV27 and J is TRBJ2-4, with a possible D match to TRBD1 (5 bases). The germline gives CDR1 MNHEY, CDR2 SMNVEV (reference sequence). The CDR3 spans 14 residues. Trimming stripped 5 bases from V and 4 bases from J, with 12 bases between. For the CDR3, the DNA is TGTGCCAGCAGTCCCGGACACCAAAAAAACATTCAGTACTTC. This codes for CASSPGHQKNIQYF.

The sample holds a few counts of this clonotype. This sequence joins TRBV9 and TRBJ2-7; D call uncertain. The germline V and J ends were trimmed by 6 bases and 7 bases, with 8 bases remaining between them. Germline-derived CDR1 and CDR2 are SGDLS and YYNGEE. The CDR3 loop spans 10 amino acids. The DNA of the CDR3 is TGTGCCAGCATAAGGTCGGAGCAGTACGTC. Its protein is CASIRSEQYV.

The chain employs TRBV6-2 or TRBV6-3 and TRBJ2-2, with 7 bases aligning to TRBD1. V lost 8 bases, J lost 1 base, and 10 bases stayed unmatched. Germline CDR1 MNHEY, CDR2 SVGEGT. The CDR3 contains 16 residues. DNA for the CDR3: TGTGCCAGCGACGAACCGACAGGGCAGAACACCGGGGAGCTGTTTTTT. Translating it yields CASDEPTGQNTGELFF.

The CDR3 region is CASSFAGGQTGELFF. DNA for the CDR3: TGTGCCAGCAGCTTCGCGGGGGGGCAAACCGGGGAGCTGTTTTTT. The V gene is TRBV7-3, the J gene TRBJ2-2; 9 bases agree with TRBD2. Germline V lookup: CDR1 SGHTA, CDR2 FQGTGA. The V and J ends lost 3 bases and 5 bases, in that order; junction bases with no gene match: 4. This CDR3 has 15 amino acids.

This clonotype was recorded at least ten times. The chain carries TRBV12-3 or TRBV12-4 and TRBJ2-4, with D possibly being TRBD1 (6 bases). The CDR3 is 14 amino acids. Trimming shortened V by 6 bases and J by 1 base, and 10 bases separated the two germline ends. CDR3 in DNA: TGTGCCAGCAGCCCAGGGGTGGCCAAAAACATTCAGTACTTC. Translated, it gives CASSPGVAKNIQYF.

This clonotype was seen a handful of times. The CDR3: CASSLAPLQYASSYNEQFF. CDR3 sequence (DNA): TGCGCCAGCAGCTTGGCCCCGCTCCAATATGCCAGCTCCTACAATGAGCAGTTCTTC. This chain uses TRBV5-1 with TRBJ2-1; D remains ambiguous. Trimming removed 0 bases from V and 0 bases from J, with 19 bases in between. Germline CDR1 reads SGHRS; CDR2 reads YFSETQ. There are 19 residues in the CDR3.

The chain employs TRBV2 and TRBJ2-2; D remains unclear. V was clipped by 4 bases and J by 7 bases, with 10 bases between them. Germline loops: CDR1 SNHLY, CDR2 FYNNEI. The CDR3 is 13 residues long. The CDR3 coding sequence is TGTGCCAGCAGTGGGACGAATGGCGGGGAGCTGTTTTTT. Translating gives CASSGTNGGELFF. Supplemented by reference TRBV2 and TRBJ2-2, the full variable domain reads EPEVTQTPSHQVTQMGQEVILRCVPISNHLYFYWYRQILGQKVEFLVSFYNNEISEKSEIFDDQFSVERPDGSNFTLKIRSTKLEDSAMYFCASSGTNGGELFFGEGSRLTVL.

There are a few counts of this clonotype. The chain carries TRBV7-2 and TRBJ1-1, with D uncertain. The germline V and J ends were trimmed by 4 bases and 6 bases, with 12 bases remaining between them. CDR1 and CDR2 (germline): SGHTA, FQGNSA. This CDR3 region has 13 residues. CDR3 sequence: CASSYQPRAEAFF. In nucleotides, the CDR3 is TGTGCCAGCAGCTACCAACCCCGGGCTGAAGCTTTCTTT.

This chain joins TRBV11-2 and TRBJ2-1; 16 bases align to TRBD2. CDR1 SGHAT and CDR2 FQNNGV come from the germline V gene. V was pared by 4 bases and J by 9 bases, with 9 bases of the junction left unmatched. This CDR3 comprises 17 residues. CDR3 protein: CASSSGTSGGAYGEQFF. The CDR3 DNA reads as TGTGCCAGCAGCTCCGGGACTAGCGGGGGGGCCTATGGTGAGCAGTTCTTC.

This rearrangement joins TRBV29-1 to TRBJ1-3; D is undetermined. The CDR3 has 14 residues. Trimming cost V 6 bases and J 0 bases, with 12 bases left between them. Germline values: CDR1 SQVTM, CDR2 ANQGSEA. CDR3 sequence reads: CSVRPSNSGNTIYF. The CDR3 nucleotides are TGCAGCGTACGGCCTAGTAACTCTGGAAACACCATATATTTT. The whole variable domain, filled in from reference TRBV29-1 and TRBJ1-3, reads SAVISQKPSRDICQRGTSLTIQCQVDSQVTMMFWYRQQPGQSLTLIATANQGSEATYESGFVIDKFPISRPNLTFSTLTVSNMSPEDSSIYLCSVRPSNSGNTIYFGEGSWLTVV.

This clonotype occurred a few times. CDR3: CASSRTGYDEKLFF. In nucleotides, the CDR3 is TGTGCCAGCAGCCGGACAGGGTATGATGAAAAACTGTTTTTT. This chain joins TRBV2 and TRBJ1-4; TRBD1 agrees at 8 bases. Looked up from germline, CDR1 is SNHLY and CDR2 is FYNNEI. Trimming removed 6 bases from V and 6 bases from J; junction bases left unmatched: 6. The CDR3 contains 14 residues.

The V and J genes are TRBV12-3 or TRBV12-4 and TRBJ2-7, with unresolved D. The V gene lost 4 bases and the J gene lost 5 bases, with 9 bases spanning the gap. There are 12 residues in the CDR3. This CDR3 reads CASSSRFDEQYV. CDR3 coding DNA: TGTGCCAGCAGTTCTCGATTTGACGAGCAGTACGTC.

This clonotype was observed a handful of times. The rearrangement joins TRBV2 to TRBJ1-1; 12 nucleotides agree with TRBD1. V lost 8 bases to trimming and J lost 4 bases; unmatched junction nucleotides: 20. The CDR3 is 19 residues long. The V gene's germline CDR1 is SNHLY and CDR2 FYNNEI. The CDR3 loop reads CASPLGGTGGFHLGTEAFF. Written as DNA, the CDR3 is TGTGCCAGCCCCTTGGGAGGGACAGGGGGCTTCCACTTGGGCACTGAAGCTTTCTTT.

This clonotype occurred many times. The genes are TRBV27 and TRBJ2-3; 8 nucleotides line up with TRBD1. This CDR3 is 14 amino acids long. Germline CDR1 is MNHEY and CDR2 is SMNVEV (reference sequence). The junction had 3 bases not matched to a gene; V was cut back by 6 bases and J by 1 base. The CDR3 loop is CASRWGQGTDTQYF. DNA of the CDR3: TGTGCCAGCAGATGGGGACAGGGCACAGATACGCAGTATTTT.

This chain links TRBV9 with TRBJ2-2; 8 nucleotides match TRBD1. From germline, CDR1 is SGDLS and CDR2 YYNGEE. The junction had 6 bases not matched to a gene; V was cut back by 2 bases and J by 0 bases. There are 17 residues in the CDR3. CDR3 coding DNA: TGTGCCAGCAGCGTGTCCAGGGACAGGACGAACACCGGGGAGCTGTTTTTT. Amino acids: CASSVSRDRTNTGELFF.

The gene calls are TRBV6-1 and TRBJ1-2, with 7 bases that match TRBD1. V dropped 6 bases and J dropped 3; count of bases not matched to a gene: 4. The germline V gene has CDR1 MNHNS and CDR2 SASEGT. The CDR3 covers 13 residues. The CDR3 loop reads CASSETGHYGYTF. In DNA, the CDR3 is TGTGCCAGCAGCGAGACAGGGCACTATGGCTACACCTTC.

This clonotype has a handful of counts. The chain carries TRBV3-1 and TRBJ2-3; D is unresolved. Germline assignment: CDR1 LGHDT and CDR2 YNNKEL (reference sequence). This CDR3 comprises 13 residues. The V and J ends lost 2 bases and 6 bases respectively, with 9 bases between them. The CDR3 DNA is TGTGCCAGCAGCCAACTTCTAGGGGATACGCAGTATTTT. As protein: CASSQLLGDTQYF.

There are many counts of this clonotype. The rearrangement uses TRBV12-3 or TRBV12-4 and TRBJ1-5; D ambiguous. The CDR3 consists of 11 residues. Trimming took 5 bases from V and 7 from J, leaving 6 bases between them. The CDR3 DNA is TGTGCCAGCAGTCCGGACCAGCCCCAGCATTTT. Protein: CASSPDQPQHF.

This clonotype has a handful of counts. The J gene is TRBJ2-3, the V gene TRBV5-1; 8 bases match TRBD1. Germline assignment: CDR1 SGHRS and CDR2 YFSETQ. This CDR3 is built from 16 residues. V lost 0 bases to trimming and J lost 4 bases; unmatched junction nucleotides: 7. This CDR3 is CASSLGVDRESDTQYF. The CDR3 bases are TGCGCCAGCAGCTTGGGTGTGGACAGGGAGTCAGATACGCAGTATTTT. The complete variable domain, with remaining parts taken from reference TRBV5-1 and TRBJ2-3, reads KAGVTQTPRYLIKTRGQQVTLSCSPISGHRSVSWYQQTPGQGLQFLFEYFSETQRNKGNFPGRFSGRQFSNSRSEMNVSTLELGDSALYLCASSLGVDRESDTQYFGPGTRLTVL.

To note about this clonotype: This could be a read error, since a much larger clone is one nucleotide away. This chain links TRBV5-8 with TRBJ2-2; 8 positions match TRBD2. Germline CDR1 and CDR2: SGHTS and YDEGEE. The V segment lost 4 bases and the J segment 7 bases; nucleotides outside the gene matches: 9. The CDR3 is 15 amino acids. The CDR3 DNA sequence: TGTGCCAGCAGCCCGCGGACTAGCCGAAACGGGGAGCTGTTTTTT. Its translation: CASSPRTSRNGELFF.